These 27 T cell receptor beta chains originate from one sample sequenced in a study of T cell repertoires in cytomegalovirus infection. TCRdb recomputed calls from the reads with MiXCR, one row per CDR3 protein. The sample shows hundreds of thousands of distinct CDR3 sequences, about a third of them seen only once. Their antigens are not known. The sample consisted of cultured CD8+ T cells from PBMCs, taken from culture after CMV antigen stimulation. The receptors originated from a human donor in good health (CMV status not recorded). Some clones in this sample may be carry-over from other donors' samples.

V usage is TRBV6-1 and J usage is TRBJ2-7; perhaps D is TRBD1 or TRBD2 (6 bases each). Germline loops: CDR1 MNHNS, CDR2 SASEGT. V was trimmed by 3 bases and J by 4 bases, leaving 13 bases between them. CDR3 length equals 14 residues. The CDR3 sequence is CASSEWGAVYEQYV. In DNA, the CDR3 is TGTGCCAGCAGTGAGTGGGGGGCTGTTTACGAGCAGTACGTC.

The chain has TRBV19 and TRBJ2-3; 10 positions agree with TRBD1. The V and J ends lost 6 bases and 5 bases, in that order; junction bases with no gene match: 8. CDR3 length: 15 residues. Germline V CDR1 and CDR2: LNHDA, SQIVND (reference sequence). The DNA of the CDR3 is TGTGCCAGTAGGCCTCGGGACAGGGGAGGAGATACGCAGTATTTT. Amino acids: CASRPRDRGGDTQYF.

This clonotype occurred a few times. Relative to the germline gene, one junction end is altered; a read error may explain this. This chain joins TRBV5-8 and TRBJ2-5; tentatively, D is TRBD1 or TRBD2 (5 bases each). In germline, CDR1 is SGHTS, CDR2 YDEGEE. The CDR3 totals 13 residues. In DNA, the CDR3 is TGTGCCAGCAACTTGAGGGGACAAGAGACCCAGTACTTC. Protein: CASNLRGQETQYF.

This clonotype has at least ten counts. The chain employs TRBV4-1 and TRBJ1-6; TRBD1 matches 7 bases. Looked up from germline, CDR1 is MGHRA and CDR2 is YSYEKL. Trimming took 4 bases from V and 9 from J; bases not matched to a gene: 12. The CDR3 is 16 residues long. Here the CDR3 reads CASSLAVDRRGSPLHF. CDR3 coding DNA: TGCGCCAGCAGCCTGGCCGTGGACAGGAGAGGTTCACCCCTCCACTTT.

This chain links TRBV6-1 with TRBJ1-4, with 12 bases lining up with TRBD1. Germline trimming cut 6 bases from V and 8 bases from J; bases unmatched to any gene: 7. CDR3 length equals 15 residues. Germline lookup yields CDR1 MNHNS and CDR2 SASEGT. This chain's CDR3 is CASRGQGALREKLFF. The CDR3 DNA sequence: TGTGCCAGCAGGGGACAGGGGGCTTTGAGGGAAAAACTGTTTTTT.

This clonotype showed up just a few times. The CDR3 sequence is CASSLTGPINEQFF. Here the CDR3 DNA reads TGTGCCAGCAGTTTGACAGGTCCGATCAATGAGCAGTTCTTC. The rearrangement links TRBV12-3 or TRBV12-4 to TRBJ2-1; D is possibly TRBD1 (6 bases). There are 14 residues in the CDR3. The V gene lost 3 bases and the J gene lost 6 bases, with 12 bases spanning the gap.

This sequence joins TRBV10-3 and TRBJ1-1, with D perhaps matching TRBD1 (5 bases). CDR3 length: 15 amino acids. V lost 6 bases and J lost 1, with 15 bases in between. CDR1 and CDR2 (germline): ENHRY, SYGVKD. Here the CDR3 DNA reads TGTGCCATCAGGGACTCACAGGAGACGAACACTGAAGCTTTCTTT. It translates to CAIRDSQETNTEAFF.

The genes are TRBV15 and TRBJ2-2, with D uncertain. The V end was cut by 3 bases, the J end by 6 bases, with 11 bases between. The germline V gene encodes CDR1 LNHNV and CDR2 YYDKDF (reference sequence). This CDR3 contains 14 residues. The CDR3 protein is CATSSAQQPGELFF. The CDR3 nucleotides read TGTGCCACCAGCAGTGCACAACAACCCGGGGAGCTGTTTTTT.

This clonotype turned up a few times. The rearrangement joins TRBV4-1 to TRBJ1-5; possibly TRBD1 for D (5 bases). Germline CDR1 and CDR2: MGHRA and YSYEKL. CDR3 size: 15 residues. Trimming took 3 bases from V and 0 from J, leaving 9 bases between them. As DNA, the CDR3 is TGCGCCAGCAGCCAGACAGCTTATAGCAATCAGCCCCAGCATTTT. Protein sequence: CASSQTAYSNQPQHF.

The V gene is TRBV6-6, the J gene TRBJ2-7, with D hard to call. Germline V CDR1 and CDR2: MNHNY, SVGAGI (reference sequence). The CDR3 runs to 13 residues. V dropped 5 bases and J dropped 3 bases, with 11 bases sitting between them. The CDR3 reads CASSSDGYYEQYF. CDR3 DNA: TGTGCCAGCAGTAGTGACGGATACTACGAGCAGTACTTC.

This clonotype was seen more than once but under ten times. The CDR3: CASSFYTPRQGAHDSTEAFF. The CDR3 coding sequence is TGTGCCAGCAGTTTTTATACCCCCCGACAGGGGGCACACGATAGCACTGAAGCTTTCTTT. This chain uses TRBV12-3 or TRBV12-4 with TRBJ1-1; 10 bases match TRBD1. V shed 3 bases, J shed 4 bases, and the junction held 20 bases outside the gene matches. This CDR3 region has 20 residues.

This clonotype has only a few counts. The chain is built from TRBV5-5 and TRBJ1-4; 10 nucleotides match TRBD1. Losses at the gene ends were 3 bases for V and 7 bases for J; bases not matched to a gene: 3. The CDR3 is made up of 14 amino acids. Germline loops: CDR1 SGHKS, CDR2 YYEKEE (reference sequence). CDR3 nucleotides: TGTGCCAGCAGCTCCGGGACAGGGGTTGAAAAACTGTTTTTT. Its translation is CASSSGTGVEKLFF.

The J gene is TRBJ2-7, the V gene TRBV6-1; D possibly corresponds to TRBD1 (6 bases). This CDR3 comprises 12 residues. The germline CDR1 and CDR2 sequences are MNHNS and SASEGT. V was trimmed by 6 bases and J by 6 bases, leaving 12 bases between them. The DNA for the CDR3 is TGTGCCAGCAGCGGGACACTCTTCGAGCAGTACGTC. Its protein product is CASSGTLFEQYV.

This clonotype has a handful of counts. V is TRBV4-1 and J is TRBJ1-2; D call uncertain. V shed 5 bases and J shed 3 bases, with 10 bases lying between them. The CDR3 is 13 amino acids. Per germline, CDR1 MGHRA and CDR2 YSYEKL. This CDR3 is CASSSSGYYGYTF. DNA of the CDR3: TGCGCCAGCAGCTCCAGCGGTTACTATGGCTACACCTTC.

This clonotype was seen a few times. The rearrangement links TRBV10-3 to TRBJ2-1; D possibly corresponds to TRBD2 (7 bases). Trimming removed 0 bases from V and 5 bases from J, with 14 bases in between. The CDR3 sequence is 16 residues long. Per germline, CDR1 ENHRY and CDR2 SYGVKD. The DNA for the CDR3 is TGTGCCATCAGTGAGTCGGAGGAGGGGGGGGACAATGAGCAGTTCTTC. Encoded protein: CAISESEEGGDNEQFF.

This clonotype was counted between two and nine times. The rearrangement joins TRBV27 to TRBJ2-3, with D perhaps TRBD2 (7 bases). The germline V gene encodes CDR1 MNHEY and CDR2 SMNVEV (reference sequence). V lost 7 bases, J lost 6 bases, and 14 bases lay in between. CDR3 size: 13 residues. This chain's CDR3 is CASMAGAPDTQYF. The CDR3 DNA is TGTGCCAGCATGGCGGGGGCCCCCGATACGCAGTATTTT.

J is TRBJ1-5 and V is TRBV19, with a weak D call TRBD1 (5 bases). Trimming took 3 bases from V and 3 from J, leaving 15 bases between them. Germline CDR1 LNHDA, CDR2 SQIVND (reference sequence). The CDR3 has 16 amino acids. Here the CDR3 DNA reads TGTGCCAGTAGTATTGGCAAGGTCGGGACCAATCAGCCCCAGCATTTT. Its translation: CASSIGKVGTNQPQHF.

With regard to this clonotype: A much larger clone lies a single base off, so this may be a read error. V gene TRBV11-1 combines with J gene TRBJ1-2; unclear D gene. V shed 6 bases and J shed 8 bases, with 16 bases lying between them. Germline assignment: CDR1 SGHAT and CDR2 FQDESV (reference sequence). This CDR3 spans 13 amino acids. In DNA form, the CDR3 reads TGTGCCAGCAGATTGACCGGACGGATGGGCTACACCTTC. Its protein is CASRLTGRMGYTF.

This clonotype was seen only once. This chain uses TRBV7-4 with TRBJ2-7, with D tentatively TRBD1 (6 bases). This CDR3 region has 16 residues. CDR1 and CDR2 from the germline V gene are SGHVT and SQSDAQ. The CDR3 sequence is CVSSLALARGSCEQYV. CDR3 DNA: TGTGTCAGCAGCTTAGCGCTTGCCAGGGGCTCGTGCGAGCAGTACGTC.

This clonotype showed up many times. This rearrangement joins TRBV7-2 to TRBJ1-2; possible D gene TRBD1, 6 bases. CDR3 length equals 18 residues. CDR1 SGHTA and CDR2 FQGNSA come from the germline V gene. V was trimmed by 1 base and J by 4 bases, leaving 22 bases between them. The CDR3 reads CASSLDPRGEWSGYGYTF. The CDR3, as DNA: TGTGCCAGCAGCTTAGATCCCAGGGGAGAGTGGAGTGGCTATGGCTACACCTTC. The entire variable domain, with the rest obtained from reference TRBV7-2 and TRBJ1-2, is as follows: GAGVSQSPSNKVTEKGKDVELRCDPISGHTALYWYRQSLGQGLEFLIYFQGNSAPDKSGLPSDRFSAERTGGSVSTLTIQRTQQEDSAVYLCASSLDPRGEWSGYGYTFGSGTRLTVV.

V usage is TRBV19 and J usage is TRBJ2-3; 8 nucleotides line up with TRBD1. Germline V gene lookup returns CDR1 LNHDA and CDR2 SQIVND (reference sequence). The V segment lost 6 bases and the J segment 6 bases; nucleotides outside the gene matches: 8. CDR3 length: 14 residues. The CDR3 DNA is TGTGCCAGTAGAGACAGGGGCGACGTCGATACGCAGTATTTT. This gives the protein CASRDRGDVDTQYF.

The CDR3 region has the DNA TGTGCCAGCATCCAGAGTTGGCGGGAGGATGGCAATCAGCCCCAGCATTTT. Protein product: CASIQSWREDGNQPQHF. The chain couples TRBV27 to TRBJ1-5; D gene ambiguous. This CDR3 has 17 residues. With 7 bases removed from V and 2 bases from J, the gap between germline ends came to 21 bases. Germline lookup yields CDR1 MNHEY and CDR2 SMNVEV (reference sequence).

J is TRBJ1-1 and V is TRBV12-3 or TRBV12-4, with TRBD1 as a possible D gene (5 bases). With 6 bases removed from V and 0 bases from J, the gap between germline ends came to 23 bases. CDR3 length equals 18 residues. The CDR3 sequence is CASSHFPRRDSMNTEAFF. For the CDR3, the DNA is TGTGCCAGCAGCCACTTTCCCCGAAGGGACTCCATGAACACTGAAGCTTTCTTT.

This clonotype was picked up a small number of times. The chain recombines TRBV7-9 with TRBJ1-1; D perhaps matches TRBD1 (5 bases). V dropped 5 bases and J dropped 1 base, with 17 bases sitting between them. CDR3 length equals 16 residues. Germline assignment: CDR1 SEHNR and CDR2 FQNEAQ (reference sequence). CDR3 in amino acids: CASSPPGGVSNTEAFF. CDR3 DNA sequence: TGTGCCAGCAGCCCACCGGGGGGGGTCTCGAACACTGAAGCTTTCTTT.

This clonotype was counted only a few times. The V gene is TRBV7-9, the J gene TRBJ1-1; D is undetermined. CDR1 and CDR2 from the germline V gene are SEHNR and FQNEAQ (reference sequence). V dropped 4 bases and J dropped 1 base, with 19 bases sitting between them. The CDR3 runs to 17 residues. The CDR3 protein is CASSSIEGRSPNTEAFF. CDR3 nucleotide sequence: TGTGCCAGCAGCTCGATCGAAGGACGGAGCCCGAACACTGAAGCTTTCTTT.

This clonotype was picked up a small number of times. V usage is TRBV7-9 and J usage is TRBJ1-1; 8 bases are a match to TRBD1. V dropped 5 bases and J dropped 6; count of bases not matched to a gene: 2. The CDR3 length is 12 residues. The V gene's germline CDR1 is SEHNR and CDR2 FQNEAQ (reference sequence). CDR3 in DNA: TGTGCCAGCAGCAAACAGGGGGCTGAAGCTTTCTTT. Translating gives CASSKQGAEAFF.

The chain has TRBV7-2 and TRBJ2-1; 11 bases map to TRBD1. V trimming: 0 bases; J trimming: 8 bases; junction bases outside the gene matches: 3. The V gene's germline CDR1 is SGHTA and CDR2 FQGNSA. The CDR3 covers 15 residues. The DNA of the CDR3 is TGTGCCAGCAGCTTAGCGGACAGGGGGCTCGATGAGCAGTTCTTC. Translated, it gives CASSLADRGLDEQFF.